A selection of T cell receptor beta chains follows, all from one sample in a study of control samples from healthy donors and cancer patients. Assay used: immunoSEQ multiplex PCR; TCRdb lists only in-frame clones, some missing. The repertoire holds over 150,000 clones, 91% seen once, with 2% in the top ten. Material: blood. The origin of the receptors is a woman in her forties in good health. Each CDR3 is given with its conserved first and last residue. The D gene is left open where the match is weak. Clone size is shown for a subset of rows, as once, few, many or a class of expanded clone.

abundance: few
v_gene: TRBV3-1/TRBV3-2
d_gene: -
j_gene: TRBJ2-7
CDR3nt: TGTGCCAGCAGCCCCCCATACGGATCCTACGAGCAGTACTTC
CDR3aa: CASSPPYGSYEQYF

abundance: once
v_gene: TRBV4-1
d_gene: -
j_gene: TRBJ2-5
CDR3nt: TGCGCCAGCAGCCAAGATAGGGGGGGGGAGGTTCAAGAGACCCAGTACTTC
CDR3aa: CASSQDRGGEVQETQYF

abundance: -
v_gene: TRBV2
d_gene: -
j_gene: TRBJ1-1
CDR3nt: TGTGCCAGCAGTGTGGAAGGGTACACTGAAGCTTTCTTT
CDR3aa: CASSVEGYTEAFF

abundance: -
v_gene: TRBV9
d_gene: -
j_gene: TRBJ2-7
CDR3nt: TGTGCCAGCAGCGTCGGGAGCTCCTACGAGCAGTACTTC
CDR3aa: CASSVGSSYEQYF

abundance: -
v_gene: TRBV6-5
d_gene: -
j_gene: TRBJ2-3
CDR3nt: TGTGCCAGCAGTCCGACAGCTAGCACAGATACGCAGTATTTT
CDR3aa: CASSPTASTDTQYF

abundance: -
v_gene: TRBV13
d_gene: -
j_gene: TRBJ2-1
CDR3nt: TGTGCCAGCAGCTTCCTGGACAGAGACAATGAGCAGTTCTTC
CDR3aa: CASSFLDRDNEQFF

abundance: -
v_gene: TRBV3-1/TRBV3-2
d_gene: -
j_gene: TRBJ1-2
CDR3nt: TGTGCCAGCAGCCAAGATATCCACGGACTGACCTTC
CDR3aa: CASSQDIHGLTF

abundance: -
v_gene: TRBV11-2
d_gene: TRBD2
j_gene: TRBJ2-3
CDR3nt: TGTGCCAGCAGCTCGTTCACTAGCGGGGGGGCAAATACGCAGTATTTT
CDR3aa: CASSSFTSGGANTQYF

abundance: once
v_gene: TRBV7-6
d_gene: -
j_gene: TRBJ1-2
CDR3nt: TGTGCCAGCAGCTTAGTAGGGAAAGTGGGGGCTGCTAACTATGGCTACACCTTC
CDR3aa: CASSLVGKVGAANYGYTF

abundance: -
v_gene: TRBV6-1
d_gene: -
j_gene: TRBJ1-5
CDR3nt: TGTGCCAGCAGTGACAGATTTGATCAGCCCCAGCATTTT
CDR3aa: CASSDRFDQPQHF

abundance: -
v_gene: TRBV5-1
d_gene: TRBD2
j_gene: TRBJ2-3
CDR3nt: TGCGCCAGCAGCAAGAAGACTAGCGGGGACTTCTATAGCACAGATACGCAGTATTTT
CDR3aa: CASSKKTSGDFYSTDTQYF

abundance: -
v_gene: TRBV2
d_gene: -
j_gene: TRBJ1-1
CDR3nt: TGTGCCAGCAGTCGGGCCAGGGACACTGAAGCTTTCTTT
CDR3aa: CASSRARDTEAFF

abundance: -
v_gene: TRBV4-2
d_gene: -
j_gene: TRBJ2-2
CDR3nt: TGTGCCAGCAGCCAAGAGATGGGGGGCACCGGGGAGCTGTTTTTT
CDR3aa: CASSQEMGGTGELFF

abundance: -
v_gene: TRBV18
d_gene: -
j_gene: TRBJ2-1
CDR3nt: TGTGCCAGCTCACCAACTCTCGGGGGAGAGCAGTTCTTC
CDR3aa: CASSPTLGGEQFF

abundance: -
v_gene: TRBV10-3
d_gene: TRBD1
j_gene: TRBJ1-2
CDR3nt: TGTGCCATCAGTGACCCCGGGACAGGGGGCCGGTACTATGGCTACACCTTC
CDR3aa: CAISDPGTGGRYYGYTF

abundance: -
v_gene: TRBV2
d_gene: TRBD1
j_gene: TRBJ1-2
CDR3nt: TGTGCCAGCACGACAGGGAACTATGGCTACACCTTC
CDR3aa: CASTTGNYGYTF

abundance: -
v_gene: TRBV5-4
d_gene: -
j_gene: TRBJ2-5
CDR3nt: TGTGCCAGCAGCTTGGCAGGGTTTGGGGAGACCCAGTACTTC
CDR3aa: CASSLAGFGETQYF

abundance: -
v_gene: TRBV14
d_gene: TRBD2
j_gene: TRBJ2-3
CDR3nt: TGTGCCAGCCGAAACTCCGGGACTAGATTTGCAGATACGCAGTATTTT
CDR3aa: CASRNSGTRFADTQYF

abundance: -
v_gene: TRBV4-1
d_gene: TRBD1
j_gene: TRBJ2-1
CDR3nt: TGCGCCAGCAGCCAAGGGACAGGGATGAATGAGCAGTTCTTC
CDR3aa: CASSQGTGMNEQFF

abundance: -
v_gene: TRBV7-5
d_gene: -
j_gene: TRBJ1-1
CDR3nt: TGTGTCAGACAGGGGAGCGCTGAAGCTTTCTTT
CDR3aa: CVRQGSAEAFF

abundance: -
v_gene: TRBV28
d_gene: -
j_gene: TRBJ1-6
CDR3nt: TGTGCCAGCAGTTTGGTAGTGAATTCACCCCTCCACTTT
CDR3aa: CASSLVVNSPLHF

abundance: -
v_gene: TRBV2
d_gene: TRBD1
j_gene: TRBJ2-1
CDR3nt: TGTGCCAGCAGTGTCGACCGGACAGGGGGCACCAATGAGCAGTTCTTC
CDR3aa: CASSVDRTGGTNEQFF

abundance: -
v_gene: TRBV28
d_gene: TRBD2
j_gene: TRBJ2-1
CDR3nt: TGTGCCAGCAACGGACTAGCGGGGATCAATGAGCAGTTCTTC
CDR3aa: CASNGLAGINEQFF

abundance: -
v_gene: TRBV14
d_gene: -
j_gene: TRBJ1-1
CDR3nt: TGTGCCAGCAGCCATAGCACTGAAGCTTTCTTT
CDR3aa: CASSHSTEAFF

abundance: -
v_gene: TRBV5-5
d_gene: -
j_gene: TRBJ1-2
CDR3nt: TGTGCCAGCAGACAGACAGATGTGTTGGGCTACACCTTC
CDR3aa: CASRQTDVLGYTF

abundance: -
v_gene: TRBV2
d_gene: -
j_gene: TRBJ1-2
CDR3nt: TGTGCCATCTCCGATGTATATGGCTACACCTTC
CDR3aa: CAISDVYGYTF

abundance: -
v_gene: TRBV7-9
d_gene: -
j_gene: TRBJ2-3
CDR3nt: TGTGCCAGCAGCTTGGAGACAGGTGATACGCAGTATTTT
CDR3aa: CASSLETGDTQYF

abundance: -
v_gene: TRBV6-5
d_gene: -
j_gene: TRBJ2-3
CDR3nt: TGTGCCAGCAGTTACTCGGGGGCCGGCACAGATACGCAGTATTTT
CDR3aa: CASSYSGAGTDTQYF

abundance: -
v_gene: TRBV5-1
d_gene: -
j_gene: TRBJ2-7
CDR3nt: TGCGCCAGCAGCTTAAACTTATACGAGCAGTACTTC
CDR3aa: CASSLNLYEQYF

abundance: once
v_gene: TRBV6-1
d_gene: TRBD1
j_gene: TRBJ1-3
CDR3nt: TGTGCCAGCAGCTCGGACAGGGGAAACACCATATATTTT
CDR3aa: CASSSDRGNTIYF

abundance: -
v_gene: TRBV18
d_gene: -
j_gene: TRBJ1-5
CDR3nt: TGTGCCAGCTCCCCAGGACCTCCTAATCAGCCCCAGCATTTT
CDR3aa: CASSPGPPNQPQHF

abundance: -
v_gene: TRBV15
d_gene: -
j_gene: TRBJ2-1
CDR3nt: TGTGCCACCAGCAGAGATCTAGGGACCAATGAGCAGTTCTTC
CDR3aa: CATSRDLGTNEQFF

abundance: -
v_gene: TRBV4-1
d_gene: TRBD2
j_gene: TRBJ2-7
CDR3nt: TGCGCCAGCAGCCAAGAGCTAGCGGTCGTCCACGAGCAGTACTTC
CDR3aa: CASSQELAVVHEQYF

abundance: -
v_gene: TRBV5-1
d_gene: TRBD1
j_gene: TRBJ2-7
CDR3nt: TGCGCCAGCAGCGCGGACAGGGCCCTCGGCGAGCAGTACTTC
CDR3aa: CASSADRALGEQYF

abundance: -
v_gene: TRBV6-2/TRBV6-3
d_gene: TRBD1
j_gene: TRBJ2-1
CDR3nt: TGTGCCAGCAGTTATGGGACAGGGAGGAATGAGCAGTTCTTC
CDR3aa: CASSYGTGRNEQFF

abundance: few
v_gene: TRBV19
d_gene: -
j_gene: TRBJ2-5
CDR3nt: TGTGCCAGTAGTATAGGCAGGCACGGGGAGACCCAGTACTTC
CDR3aa: CASSIGRHGETQYF

abundance: -
v_gene: TRBV5-1
d_gene: -
j_gene: TRBJ2-5
CDR3nt: TGCGCCAGCAGCCGCGGTCCAAGGGGAGAAGAGACCCAGTACTTC
CDR3aa: CASSRGPRGEETQYF

abundance: -
v_gene: TRBV19
d_gene: TRBD1
j_gene: TRBJ2-1
CDR3nt: TGTGCCAGTACCCACAGGGGATACAATGAGCAGTTCTTC
CDR3aa: CASTHRGYNEQFF

abundance: -
v_gene: TRBV27
d_gene: TRBD1
j_gene: TRBJ1-5
CDR3nt: TGTGCCAGCAGTAAGACAGGGGTTGTTAGGGCCCAGCATTTT
CDR3aa: CASSKTGVVRAQHF

abundance: -
v_gene: TRBV3-1/TRBV3-2
d_gene: TRBD2
j_gene: TRBJ2-5
CDR3nt: TGTGCCAGCAGCCCCGTGCGGGGGCGGGGGGCCCCCCAAGAGACCCAGTACTTC
CDR3aa: CASSPVRGRGAPQETQYF

abundance: once
v_gene: TRBV7-2
d_gene: -
j_gene: TRBJ1-2
CDR3nt: TGTGCCAGCAGCTTAGGTTCCTCGGGGGCTAACTATGGCTACACCTTC
CDR3aa: CASSLGSSGANYGYTF

abundance: -
v_gene: TRBV6-1
d_gene: -
j_gene: TRBJ2-7
CDR3nt: TGTGCCAGCAGTGAATCGGCGATCTACGAGCAGTACTTC
CDR3aa: CASSESAIYEQYF

abundance: -
v_gene: TRBV15
d_gene: -
j_gene: TRBJ2-1
CDR3nt: TGTGCCACCAGCAGAGATCTCCCGTCGCGGTACAATGAGCAGTTCTTC
CDR3aa: CATSRDLPSRYNEQFF

abundance: once
v_gene: TRBV15
d_gene: TRBD1
j_gene: TRBJ2-1
CDR3nt: TGTGCCACCAGCAGAGTCACACAGGGGAATGAGCAGTTCTTC
CDR3aa: CATSRVTQGNEQFF

abundance: -
v_gene: TRBV6-5
d_gene: -
j_gene: TRBJ1-4
CDR3nt: TGTGCCAGCAGGAGAGGGGGGTTTCAGGAAAAACTGTTTTTT
CDR3aa: CASRRGGFQEKLFF

abundance: once
v_gene: TRBV5-1
d_gene: TRBD2
j_gene: TRBJ2-5
CDR3nt: TGCGCCAGCAGCTTGAGCGGGGGGGCAGGAGAGACCCAGTACTTC
CDR3aa: CASSLSGGAGETQYF

abundance: once
v_gene: TRBV6-5
d_gene: TRBD2
j_gene: TRBJ2-1
CDR3nt: TGTGCCAGCAGCCTAGCGGGGGACTACAATGAGCAGTTCTTC
CDR3aa: CASSLAGDYNEQFF

abundance: once
v_gene: TRBV7-9
d_gene: -
j_gene: TRBJ2-7
CDR3nt: TGTGCCAGCAGGGGACGTAGCTCCTACGAGCAGTACTTC
CDR3aa: CASRGRSSYEQYF

abundance: -
v_gene: TRBV12-3/TRBV12-4
d_gene: TRBD1
j_gene: TRBJ1-3
CDR3nt: TGTGCCAGCAGTACAGGGGGAGGAAACACCATATATTTT
CDR3aa: CASSTGGGNTIYF

abundance: -
v_gene: TRBV7-2
d_gene: -
j_gene: TRBJ2-2
CDR3nt: TGTGCCAGCAGCTTAAAGTACACCGGGGAGCTGTTTTTT
CDR3aa: CASSLKYTGELFF

abundance: -
v_gene: TRBV11-2
d_gene: TRBD1
j_gene: TRBJ1-2
CDR3nt: TGTGCCAGCAGTTCCCAGGGGGGTGCAGGCTATGGCTACACCTTC
CDR3aa: CASSSQGGAGYGYTF

abundance: -
v_gene: TRBV2
d_gene: -
j_gene: TRBJ1-5
CDR3nt: TGTGCCAGCAGTGAATCTGGAAGTAGCAATCAGCCCCAGCATTTT
CDR3aa: CASSESGSSNQPQHF

abundance: -
v_gene: TRBV9
d_gene: -
j_gene: TRBJ2-7
CDR3nt: TGTGCCAGCAGCGTAGGGGTCAGCAGCCACGAGCAGTACTTC
CDR3aa: CASSVGVSSHEQYF

abundance: -
v_gene: TRBV12-3/TRBV12-4
d_gene: -
j_gene: TRBJ2-1
CDR3nt: TGTGCCAGCAGTCGAGACAGCAACAATGAGCAGTTCTTC
CDR3aa: CASSRDSNNEQFF

abundance: -
v_gene: TRBV5-8
d_gene: -
j_gene: TRBJ2-3
CDR3nt: TGTGCCAGCAGCCTGATTCAGGGTTCGGATACGCAGTATTTT
CDR3aa: CASSLIQGSDTQYF

abundance: -
v_gene: TRBV5-1
d_gene: TRBD1
j_gene: TRBJ1-4
CDR3nt: TGCGCCAGCAGCTTGGGGGACAGCCTTAATGAAAAACTGTTTTTT
CDR3aa: CASSLGDSLNEKLFF

abundance: -
v_gene: TRBV13
d_gene: -
j_gene: TRBJ2-1
CDR3nt: TGTGCCAGCAGCTTAGGCCTTGGGGCGAATGAGCAGTTCTTC
CDR3aa: CASSLGLGANEQFF

abundance: -
v_gene: TRBV13
d_gene: TRBD1
j_gene: TRBJ1-3
CDR3nt: TGTGCCAGCAGCTTAGGGACAGGGCGAAACACCATATATTTT
CDR3aa: CASSLGTGRNTIYF